What follows is one TCR beta chain and its context. This sample stems from a study of blood T cell repertoires in COVID-19. Turning to the study itself: Acute and convalescent COVID-19 specimens originated in the United States, Italy and Spain.

Some clones are missing from TCRdb's copy, which holds only in-frame ones; the method was immunoSEQ multiplex PCR. The data hold about 250,000 clones, with 80% to 90% observed a single time. The study drew participants aged about 18 to 95 years from fewer than 30 US areas. Self-reported history from a screening survey and questionnaire set each donor's cohort. Germline V lookup: CDR1 LGHNA, CDR2 YSLEER. V was trimmed by 1 base and J by 1 base, leaving 7 bases between them. This CDR3 spans 15 amino acids. The V call is TRBV4-3, the J call TRBJ2-2; a possible D gene is TRBD1 (5 bases). The receptor was derived from a woman aged 40-49 years who had been exposed to COVID-19. Input material: PBMCs or T cells enriched from blood (not recorded which). The CDR3 sequence: CASSQGRENTGELFF. The CDR3 DNA is TGCGCCAGCAGCCAAGGCAGGGAGAACACCGGGGAGCTGTTTTTT.